This T cell receptor beta chain derives from a study of molecular identifiers for immune sequencing clone quantification. MiXCR, run by TCRdb on the PCR reads, gives a single entry per CDR3 protein. The table records 460,000 or so distinct CDR3 sequences, 25% of them present only once. Germline lookup yields CDR1 MNHEY and CDR2 SMNVEV (reference sequence). The CDR3 contains 15 residues. Unmatched junction bases numbered 5, after V lost 6 bases and J lost 2 bases. This clonotype showed up many times. Sequencing was carried out using naive CD8+ T cells from blood, with Jurkat cell RNA spiked in. Subset meaning: FACS-sorted CD8+CD4-CCR7+CD45RA+ naive T cells. The chain recombines TRBV27 with TRBJ2-7; 12 bases line up with TRBD2. This sequence originates from a human donor in good health. Some libraries in this study had Jurkat cell RNA spiked in. CDR3 protein: CASRLAGGPAYEQYF. The CDR3 coding sequence is TGTGCCAGCAGGCTAGCGGGGGGGCCAGCCTACGAGCAGTACTTC.